The clone carrying this T cell receptor (beta chain) appeared a few times. The entry originates in a study of early stage breast cancer tumors. Study background: Among around twelve ER+/PR+/HER2- tumors, eight were ductal, four lobular.

Produced via immunoSEQ multiplex PCR; TCRdb's table is partial and in-frame only. This sample carries approximately 54,000 clones, 78% of them seen once, and the ten largest clones take about 3.4%. With 5 bases removed from V and 0 bases from J, the gap between germline ends came to 13 bases. The germline gives CDR1 KGHSH, CDR2 LQKENI. The CDR3 length is 15 residues. This sequence joins TRBV18 and TRBJ1-1; D might be TRBD1 (5 bases). The receptor was isolated from a person in their forties with breast cancer. The sequenced material came from blood. The CDR3 sequence: CASSSGPQLNTEAFF. The CDR3 region has the DNA TGTGCCAGCTCATCGGGACCCCAATTGAACACTGAAGCTTTCTTT.